This section outlines one TCR beta chain sequence together with its context. Its antigen is currently unknown. This sample stems from a study of vaccination and CD4 T cells after COVID-19. Whole-study context: Collection of post-COVID samples occurred a median approximately 100 days after diagnosis, spanning a range of 35 to 161.

Treatment here: approximately 9-day PBMC culture with coronavirus spike peptide pools or control peptides (ViraFEST assay). When approximately nine days of culture had elapsed, CD4+ T cells were isolated by negative selection. The Oncomine TCR Beta short-read assay generated sequence data from the DNA of cultured CD4+ T cells. MiXCR was run by TCRdb on the PCR reads, yielding one entry per CDR3 protein. The sample holds some 16,000 distinct CDR3 sequences, approximately 55% seen once. The source material was CD4+ T cells from blood, cultured in vitro. The TCR comes from a human donor who had recovered from COVID-19.

This chain's CDR3 is CASYLLASGTDTQYF. Here the CDR3 DNA reads TGTGCCTCCTACCTCCTAGCTAGCGGCACAGATACGCAGTATTTT. The chain joins TRBV2 to TRBJ2-3; D perhaps matches TRBD2 (6 bases). The CDR3 totals 15 residues. Germline V gives CDR1 SNHLY, CDR2 FYNNEI. Trimming took off 11 bases at V and 1 base at J, with 19 bases between the two ends.